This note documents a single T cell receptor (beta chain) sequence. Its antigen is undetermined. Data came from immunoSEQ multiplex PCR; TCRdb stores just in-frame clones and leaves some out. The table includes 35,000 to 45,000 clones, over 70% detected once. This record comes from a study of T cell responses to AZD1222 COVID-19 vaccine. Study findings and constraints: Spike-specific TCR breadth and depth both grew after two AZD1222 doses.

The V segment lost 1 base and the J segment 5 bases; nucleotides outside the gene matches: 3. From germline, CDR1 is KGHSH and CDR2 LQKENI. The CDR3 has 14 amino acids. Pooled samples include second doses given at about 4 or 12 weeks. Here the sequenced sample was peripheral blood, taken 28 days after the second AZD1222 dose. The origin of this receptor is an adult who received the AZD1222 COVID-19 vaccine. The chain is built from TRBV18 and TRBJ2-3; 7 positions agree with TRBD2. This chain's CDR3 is CASSPRAGIDTQYF. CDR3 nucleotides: TGTGCCAGCTCACCACGAGCGGGGATAGATACGCAGTATTTT.